The 8 T cell receptor beta chains listed next were all sequenced from one sample in a study of beta chain features in type 1 diabetes. Whole-study results and caveats: Moderately but significantly shorter TCRB CDR3s were found in Type 1 diabetes patients in all four CD4+ subsets.

No antigens are known for them. The authors reverse transcribed all of the isolated RNA, so sequencing captured expressed TCRB transcripts. TCRdb keeps only in-frame clones here, not all; method: immunoSEQ multiplex PCR. The sample holds some 120,000 clones, roughly 17% seen once. The source material was central memory CD4+ T cells from blood. These receptors originate from a man aged 18 to 29 with type 1 diabetes.

Remarks on this clone: The same CDR3 also results from other DNA sequences found in this sample. The rearrangement uses TRBV2 and TRBJ2-1, with 12 bases matching TRBD2. With V trimmed by 2 bases and J by 7 bases, 6 bases remained unmatched. Germline-derived CDR1 and CDR2 are SNHLY and FYNNEI. CDR3 length: 16 amino acids. The CDR3 nucleotides are TGTGCCAGCAGTGAACTCCGGCTAGCGGGGGGGAATGAGCAGTTCTTC. Encoded protein: CASSELRLAGGNEQFF.

This clone was counted a few times. The chain has TRBV27 and TRBJ1-5; D uncertain. This CDR3 has 13 residues. V lost 0 bases to trimming and J lost 6 bases, with 6 bases between them. Germline CDR1 reads MNHEY; CDR2 reads SMNVEV (reference sequence). CDR3 bases: TGTGCCAGCAGTTTATCTTACAGTCAGCCCCAGCATTTT. Translated: CASSLSYSQPQHF.

V and J are TRBV5-6 and TRBJ1-5; no clear D. Trimming took off 0 bases at V and 0 bases at J, with 4 bases between the two ends. Germline V CDR1 and CDR2: SGHDT, YYEEEE. The CDR3 runs 14 residues. CDR3 nucleotide sequence: TGTGCCAGCAGCTTGGGTCATAGCAATCAGCCCCAGCATTTT. This codes for CASSLGHSNQPQHF.

In its sample, this clone was seen a few times. The chain couples TRBV30 to TRBJ1-2; TRBD1 matches 8 bases. The CDR3 extends over 16 amino acids. Germline CDR1 reads GTSNPN; CDR2 reads SVGIG (reference sequence). J lost 5 bases, V lost 2 bases, and 13 bases had no gene match. This chain's CDR3 is CAWSLRTGTLTYGYTF. The CDR3 coding sequence is TGTGCCTGGAGTTTGCGGACAGGGACCCTAACTTATGGCTACACCTTC.

For this clone: Other DNA sequences of this sample code for an identical CDR3. The chain links TRBV5-1 to TRBJ1-1, with D unresolved. The CDR3 is 14 residues long. Germline CDR1 is SGHRS and CDR2 is YFSETQ. Trimming cost V 0 bases and J 1 base, with 7 bases left between them. The CDR3 loop reads CASSLDSTNTEAFF. The CDR3 DNA follows: TGCGCCAGCAGCTTGGATAGTACGAACACTGAAGCTTTCTTT.

The chain uses TRBV13 and TRBJ2-7; TRBD2 matches at 7 bases. Trimming took 4 bases from V and 6 from J; bases not matched to a gene: 15. The CDR3 covers 16 residues. Germline assignment: CDR1 PRHDT and CDR2 FYEKMQ (reference sequence). The CDR3 sequence: CASSSSPRGGPVEQYF. The CDR3 DNA sequence: TGTGCCAGCAGCTCCTCCCCGCGCGGGGGTCCGGTCGAGCAGTACTTC.

The chain carries TRBV28 and TRBJ1-2; D perhaps matches TRBD1 (5 bases). CDR3 length: 14 amino acids. In germline, CDR1 is MDHEN, CDR2 SYDVKM. With 3 bases removed from V and 3 bases from J, the gap between germline ends came to 11 bases. The CDR3 reads CASSLAGTDYGYTF. CDR3 DNA sequence: TGTGCCAGCAGTTTGGCAGGGACGGACTATGGCTACACCTTC.

This clone was counted only a few times. V is TRBV5-1 and J is TRBJ1-1; D gene uncertain. Germline CDR1 reads SGHRS; CDR2 reads YFSETQ. The CDR3 covers 12 residues. V dropped 2 bases and J dropped 3 bases, with 5 bases sitting between them. The CDR3 sequence: CASSFGYTEAFF. CDR3 in DNA: TGCGCCAGCAGCTTTGGGTACACTGAAGCTTTCTTT.